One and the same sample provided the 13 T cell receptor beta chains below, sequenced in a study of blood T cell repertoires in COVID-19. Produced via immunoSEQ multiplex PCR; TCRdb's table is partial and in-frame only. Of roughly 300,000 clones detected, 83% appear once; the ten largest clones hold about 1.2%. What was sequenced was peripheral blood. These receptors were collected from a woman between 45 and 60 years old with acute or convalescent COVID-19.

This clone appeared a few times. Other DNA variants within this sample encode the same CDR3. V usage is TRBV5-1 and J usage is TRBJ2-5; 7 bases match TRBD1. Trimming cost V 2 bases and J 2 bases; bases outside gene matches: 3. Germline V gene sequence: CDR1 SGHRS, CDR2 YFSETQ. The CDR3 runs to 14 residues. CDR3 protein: CASSLQGSQETQYF. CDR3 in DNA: TGCGCCAGCAGCTTACAGGGGAGTCAAGAGACCCAGTACTTC.

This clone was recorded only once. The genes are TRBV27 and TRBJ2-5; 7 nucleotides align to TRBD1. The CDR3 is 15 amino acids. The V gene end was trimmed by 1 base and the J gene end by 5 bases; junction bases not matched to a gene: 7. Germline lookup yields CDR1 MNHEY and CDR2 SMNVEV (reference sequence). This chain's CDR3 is CASSLWAGGVETQYF. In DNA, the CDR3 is TGTGCCAGCAGTTTATGGGCAGGGGGAGTGGAGACCCAGTACTTC.

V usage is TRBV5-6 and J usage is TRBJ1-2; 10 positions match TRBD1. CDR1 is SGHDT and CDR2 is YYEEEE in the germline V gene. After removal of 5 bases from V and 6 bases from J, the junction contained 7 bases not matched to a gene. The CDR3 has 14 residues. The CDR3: CASRLSGTGDGYTF. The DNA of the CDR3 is TGTGCCAGCAGACTGTCCGGGACAGGGGATGGCTACACCTTC.

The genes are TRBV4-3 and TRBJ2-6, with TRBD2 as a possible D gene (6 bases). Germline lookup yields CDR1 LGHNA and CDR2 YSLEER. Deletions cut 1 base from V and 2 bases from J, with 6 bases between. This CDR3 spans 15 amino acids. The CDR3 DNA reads TGCGCCAGCAGCCAAGCGGGAGCTGGGGCCAACGTCCTGACTTTC. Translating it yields CASSQAGAGANVLTF.

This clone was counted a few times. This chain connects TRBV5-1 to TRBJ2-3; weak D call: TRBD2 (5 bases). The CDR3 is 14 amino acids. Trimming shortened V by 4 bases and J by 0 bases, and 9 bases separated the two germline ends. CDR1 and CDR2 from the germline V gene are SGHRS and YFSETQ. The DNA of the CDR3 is TGCGCCAGCAGCGGAAGGACTAGCACAGATACGCAGTATTTT. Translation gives CASSGRTSTDTQYF.

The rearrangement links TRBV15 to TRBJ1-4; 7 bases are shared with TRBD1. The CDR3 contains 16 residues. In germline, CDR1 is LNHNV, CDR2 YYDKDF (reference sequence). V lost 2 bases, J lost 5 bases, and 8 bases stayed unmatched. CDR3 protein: CATSRIQGNPNEKLFF. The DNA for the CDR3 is TGTGCCACCAGCAGAATACAGGGGAACCCCAATGAAAAACTGTTTTTT.

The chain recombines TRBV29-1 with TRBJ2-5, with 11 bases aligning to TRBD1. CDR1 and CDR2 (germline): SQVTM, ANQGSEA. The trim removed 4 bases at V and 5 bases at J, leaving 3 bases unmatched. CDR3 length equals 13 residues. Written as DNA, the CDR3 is TGCAGCGTTGGGGACAGGGGGTCGGAGACCCAGTACTTC. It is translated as CSVGDRGSETQYF.

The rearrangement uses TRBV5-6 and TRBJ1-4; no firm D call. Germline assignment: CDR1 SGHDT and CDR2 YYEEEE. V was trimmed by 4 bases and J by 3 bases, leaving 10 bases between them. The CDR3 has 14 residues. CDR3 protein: CASSRYGANEKLFF. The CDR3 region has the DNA TGTGCCAGCAGCCGGTACGGGGCTAATGAAAAACTGTTTTTT.

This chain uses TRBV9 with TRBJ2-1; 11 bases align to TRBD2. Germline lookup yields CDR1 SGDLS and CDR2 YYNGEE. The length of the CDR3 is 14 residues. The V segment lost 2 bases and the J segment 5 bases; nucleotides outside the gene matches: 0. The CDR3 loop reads CASSVTSGNNEQFF. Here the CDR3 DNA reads TGTGCCAGCAGCGTGACTAGCGGGAACAATGAGCAGTTCTTC.

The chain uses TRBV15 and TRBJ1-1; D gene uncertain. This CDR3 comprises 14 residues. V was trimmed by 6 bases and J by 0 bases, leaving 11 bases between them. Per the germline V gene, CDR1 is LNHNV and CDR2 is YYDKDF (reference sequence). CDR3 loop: CATRREFMNTEAFF. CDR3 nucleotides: TGTGCCACCAGGAGGGAGTTTATGAACACTGAAGCTTTCTTT. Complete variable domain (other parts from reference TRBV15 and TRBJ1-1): DAMVIQNPRYQVTQFGKPVTLSCSQTLNHNVMYWYQQKSSQAPKLLFHYYDKDFNNEADTPDNFQSRRPNTSFCFLDIRSPGLGDTAMYLCATRREFMNTEAFFGQGTRLTVV.

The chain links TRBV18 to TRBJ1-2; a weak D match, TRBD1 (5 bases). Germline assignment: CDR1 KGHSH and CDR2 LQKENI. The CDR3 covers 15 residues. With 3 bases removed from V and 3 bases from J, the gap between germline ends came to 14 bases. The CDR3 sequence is CASSPQDGGYYGYTF. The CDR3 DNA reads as TGTGCCAGCTCACCTCAAGATGGGGGGTACTATGGCTACACCTTC.

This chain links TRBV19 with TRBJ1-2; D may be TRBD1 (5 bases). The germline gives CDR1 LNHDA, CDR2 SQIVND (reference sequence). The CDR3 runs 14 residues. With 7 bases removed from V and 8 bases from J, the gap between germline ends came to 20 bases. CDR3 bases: TGTGCCAGTAACTTAGGGTACACAGGTGGAGGCTACACCTTC. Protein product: CASNLGYTGGGYTF.

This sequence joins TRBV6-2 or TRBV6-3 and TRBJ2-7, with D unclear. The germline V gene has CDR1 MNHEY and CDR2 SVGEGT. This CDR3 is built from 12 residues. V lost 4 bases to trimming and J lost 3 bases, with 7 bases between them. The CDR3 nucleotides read TGTGCCAGCAGTTCGGTGATCTACGAGCAGTACTTC. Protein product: CASSSVIYEQYF.